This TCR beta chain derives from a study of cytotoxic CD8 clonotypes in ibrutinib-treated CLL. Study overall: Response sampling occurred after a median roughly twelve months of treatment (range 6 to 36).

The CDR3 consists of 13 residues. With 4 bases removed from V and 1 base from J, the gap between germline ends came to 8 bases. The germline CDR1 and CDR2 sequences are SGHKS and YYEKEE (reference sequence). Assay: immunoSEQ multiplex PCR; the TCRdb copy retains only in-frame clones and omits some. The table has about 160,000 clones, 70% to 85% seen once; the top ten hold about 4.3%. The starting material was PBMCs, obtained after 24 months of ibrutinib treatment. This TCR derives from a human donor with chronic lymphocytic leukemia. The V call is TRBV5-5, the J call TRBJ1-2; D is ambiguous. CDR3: CASSARGNYGYTF. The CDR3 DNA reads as TGTGCCAGCAGCGCCCGCGGTAACTATGGCTACACCTTC.